The present entry profiles one T cell receptor beta chain with its context. Authors' analysis steps: Reference gene primer amplification gave estimated nucleated cell counts. Repertoires were generated with immunoSEQ multiplex PCR, while TCRdb's copy carries only in-frame clones and drops some. Clonal size and the V and J genes are those of that table, whereas D and trimming came from the DNA. There are 84,000 or so clones in the sample; about 81% occur only once, and about an eighth lies in the top ten. This sample was included in a study of blood T cell repertoires in COVID-19. Overall study context: Sites in the United States, Italy and Spain provided acute and convalescent COVID-19 samples.

The receptor was derived from a human donor in a cohort sampled during active COVID-19. The source material was peripheral blood.

The CDR3: CASSLRRDSLGYTF. CDR3 sequence (DNA): TGTGCCAGCAGCCTGCGACGGGATTCTCTTGGCTACACCTTC. The V and J genes are TRBV7-9 and TRBJ1-2, with D unresolved. The length of the CDR3 is 14 residues. The germline gives CDR1 SEHNR, CDR2 FQNEAQ (reference sequence). V dropped 5 bases and J dropped 7 bases, with 17 bases sitting between them.